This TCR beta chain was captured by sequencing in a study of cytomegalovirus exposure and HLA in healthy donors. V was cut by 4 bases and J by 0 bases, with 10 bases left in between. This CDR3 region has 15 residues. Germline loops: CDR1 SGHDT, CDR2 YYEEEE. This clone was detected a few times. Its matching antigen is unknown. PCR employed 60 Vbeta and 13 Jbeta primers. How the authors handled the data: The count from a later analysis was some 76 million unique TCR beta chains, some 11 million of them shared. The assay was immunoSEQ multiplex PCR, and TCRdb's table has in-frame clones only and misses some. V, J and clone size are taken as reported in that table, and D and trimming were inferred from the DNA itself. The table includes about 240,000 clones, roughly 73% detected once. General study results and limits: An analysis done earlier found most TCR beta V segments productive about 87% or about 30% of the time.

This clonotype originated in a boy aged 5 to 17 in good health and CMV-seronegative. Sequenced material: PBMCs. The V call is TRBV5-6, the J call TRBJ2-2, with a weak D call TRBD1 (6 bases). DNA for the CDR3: TGTGCCAGCAGCCTGGGACACTCGAACACCGGGGAGCTGTTTTTT. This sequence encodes CASSLGHSNTGELFF.